This entry concerns a single TCR beta chain. The antigen is undetermined. Sequencing targeted expressed TCRB transcripts, as all isolated RNA had been reverse transcribed. Produced via immunoSEQ multiplex PCR; TCRdb's table is partial and in-frame only. The sample includes more than 350,000 clones, 10% to 12% of them seen just once. The CDR3 has 14 amino acids. Trimming cost V 4 bases and J 2 bases, with 11 bases left between them. The germline gives CDR1 SQVTM, CDR2 ANQGSEA. These data come from a study of beta chain features in type 1 diabetes. Study-level results: The similarity of naive, central memory and Treg TCRB repertoires appeared greater among patients than among healthy donors. In cDNA sequencing, cells with high TCR expression could be over-represented. Type 1 diabetes patients showed fewer insertions and more deletions at VDJ junctions.

The receptor was derived from a young woman in good health. This sequence joins TRBV29-1 and TRBJ2-2; D assignment may be TRBD1 or TRBD2 (6 bases each). The sample was naive CD4+ T cells from blood. The CDR3 here is CSVVGGLNTGELFF. CDR3 nucleotide sequence: TGCAGCGTTGTCGGGGGCCTCAACACCGGGGAGCTGTTTTTT.